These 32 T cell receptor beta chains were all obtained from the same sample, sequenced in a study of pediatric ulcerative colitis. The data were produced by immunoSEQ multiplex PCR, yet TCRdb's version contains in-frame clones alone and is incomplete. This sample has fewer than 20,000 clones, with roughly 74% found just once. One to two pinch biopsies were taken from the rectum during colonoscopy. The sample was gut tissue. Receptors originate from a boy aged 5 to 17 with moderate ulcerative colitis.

CDR3 residues: CASSENSNYGYTF. Here the CDR3 DNA reads TGTGCCAGCAGTGAAAACTCAAATTATGGCTACACCTTC. The chain has TRBV6-4 and TRBJ1-2; D unresolved. CDR1 is MRHNA and CDR2 is SNTAGT in the germline V gene. This CDR3 region has 13 residues. V was pared by 3 bases and J by 5 bases, with 10 bases between.

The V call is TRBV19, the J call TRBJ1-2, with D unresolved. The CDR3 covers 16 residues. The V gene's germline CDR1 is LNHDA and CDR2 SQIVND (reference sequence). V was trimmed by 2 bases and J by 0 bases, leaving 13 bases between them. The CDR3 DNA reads TGTGCCAGTAGTATACCGGGAACCTCCCCTAACTATGGCTACACCTTC. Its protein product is CASSIPGTSPNYGYTF. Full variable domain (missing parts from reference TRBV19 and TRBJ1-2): DGGITQSPKYLFRKEGQNVTLSCEQNLNHDAMYWYRQDPGQGLRLIYYSQIVNDFQKGDIAEGYSVSREKKESFPLTVTSAQKNPTAFYLCASSIPGTSPNYGYTFGSGTRLTVV.

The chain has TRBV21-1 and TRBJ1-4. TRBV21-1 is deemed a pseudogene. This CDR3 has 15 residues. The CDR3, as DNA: TGTGCCAGCAGCCCCCGGGTAGCGACTAATGAAAAACTGTTTTTT. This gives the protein CASSPRVATNEKLFF.

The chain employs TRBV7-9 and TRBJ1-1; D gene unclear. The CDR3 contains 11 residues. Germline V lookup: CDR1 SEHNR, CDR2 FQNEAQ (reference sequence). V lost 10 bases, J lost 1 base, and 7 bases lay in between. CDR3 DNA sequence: TGTGCCACAAGAGAGAACACTGAAGCTTTCTTT. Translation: CATRENTEAFF.

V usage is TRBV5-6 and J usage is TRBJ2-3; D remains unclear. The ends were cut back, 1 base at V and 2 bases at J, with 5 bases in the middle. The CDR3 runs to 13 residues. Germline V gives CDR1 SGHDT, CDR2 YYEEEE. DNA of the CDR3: TGTGCCAGCAGCTTGTACTCCACAGATACGCAGTATTTT. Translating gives CASSLYSTDTQYF.

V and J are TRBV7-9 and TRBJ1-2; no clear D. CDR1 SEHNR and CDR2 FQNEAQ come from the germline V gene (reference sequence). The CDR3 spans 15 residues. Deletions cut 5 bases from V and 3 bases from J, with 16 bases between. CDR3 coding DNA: TGTGCCAGCAGCCTGGAGGTTCCCTCTGACTATGGCTACACCTTC. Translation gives CASSLEVPSDYGYTF.

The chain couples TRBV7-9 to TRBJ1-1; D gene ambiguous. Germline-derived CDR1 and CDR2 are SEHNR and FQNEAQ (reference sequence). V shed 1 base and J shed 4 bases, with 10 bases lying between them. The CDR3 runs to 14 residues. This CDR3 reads CASSLGQVGTEAFF. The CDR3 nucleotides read TGTGCCAGCAGCTTAGGGCAGGTTGGCACTGAAGCTTTCTTT.

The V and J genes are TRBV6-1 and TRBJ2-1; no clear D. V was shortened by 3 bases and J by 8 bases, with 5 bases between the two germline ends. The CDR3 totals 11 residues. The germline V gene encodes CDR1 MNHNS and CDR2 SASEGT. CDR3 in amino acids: CASSDLYEQFF. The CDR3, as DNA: TGTGCCAGCAGTGATCTTTATGAGCAGTTCTTC.

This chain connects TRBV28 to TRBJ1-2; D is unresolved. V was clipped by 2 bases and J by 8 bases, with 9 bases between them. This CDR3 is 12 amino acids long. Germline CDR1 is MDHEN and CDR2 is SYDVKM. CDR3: CASSLNRYGYTF. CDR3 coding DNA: TGTGCCAGCAGTTTAAACAGATACGGCTACACCTTC.

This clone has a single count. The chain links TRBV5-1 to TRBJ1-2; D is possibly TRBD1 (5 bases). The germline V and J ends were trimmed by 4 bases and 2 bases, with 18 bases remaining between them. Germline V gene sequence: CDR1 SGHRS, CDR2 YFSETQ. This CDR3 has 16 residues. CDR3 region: CASSPAGGAQNYGYTF. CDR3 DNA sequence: TGCGCCAGCAGCCCTGCCGGGGGAGCTCAAAACTATGGCTACACCTTC.

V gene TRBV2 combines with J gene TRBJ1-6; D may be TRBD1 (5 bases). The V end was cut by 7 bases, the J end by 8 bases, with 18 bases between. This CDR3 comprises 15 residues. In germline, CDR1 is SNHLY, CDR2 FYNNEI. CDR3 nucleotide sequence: TGTGCCAGCATCGGGGGATCCAGCCCAGATTCACCCCTCCACTTT. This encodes CASIGGSSPDSPLHF.

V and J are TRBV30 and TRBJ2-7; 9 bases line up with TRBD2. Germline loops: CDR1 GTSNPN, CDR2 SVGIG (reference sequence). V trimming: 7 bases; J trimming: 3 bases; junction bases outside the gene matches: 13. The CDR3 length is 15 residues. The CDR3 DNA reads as TGTGCCTCTTTCAACGGCGGGGGGGCGGTCTACGAGCAGTACTTC. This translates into CASFNGGGAVYEQYF. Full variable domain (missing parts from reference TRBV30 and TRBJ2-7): SQTIHQWPATLVQPVGSPLSLECTVEGTSNPNLYWYRQAAGRGLQLLFYSVGIGQISSEVPQNLSASRPQDRQFILSSKKLLLSDSGFYLCASFNGGGAVYEQYFGPGTRLTVT.

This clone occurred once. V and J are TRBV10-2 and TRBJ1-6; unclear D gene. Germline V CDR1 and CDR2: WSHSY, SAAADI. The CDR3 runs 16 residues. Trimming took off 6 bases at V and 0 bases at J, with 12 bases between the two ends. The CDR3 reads CASRVRPSSYNSPLHF. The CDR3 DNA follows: TGCGCCAGCAGGGTTCGGCCGAGCTCCTATAATTCACCCCTCCACTTT.

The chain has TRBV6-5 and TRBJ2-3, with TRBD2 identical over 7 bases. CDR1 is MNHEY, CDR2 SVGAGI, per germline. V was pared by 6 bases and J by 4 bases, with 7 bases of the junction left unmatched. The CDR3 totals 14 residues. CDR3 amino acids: CASSTAGSADTQYF. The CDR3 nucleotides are TGTGCCAGCAGCACAGCGGGAAGCGCAGATACGCAGTATTTT.

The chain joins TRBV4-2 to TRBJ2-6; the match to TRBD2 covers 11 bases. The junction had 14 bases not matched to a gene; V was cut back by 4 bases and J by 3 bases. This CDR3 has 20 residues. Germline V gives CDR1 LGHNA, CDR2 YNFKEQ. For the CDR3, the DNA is TGTGCCAGCAGCCCGGATTTAGCGGGAGGGCCCTCGGTTGGGGCCAACGTCCTGACTTTC. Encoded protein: CASSPDLAGGPSVGANVLTF.

CDR3 amino acids: CAWSRESGRTEAFF. The CDR3 DNA sequence: TGTGCCTGGAGTCGGGAGTCGGGGAGAACTGAAGCTTTCTTT. The rearrangement links TRBV30 to TRBJ1-1; D gene uncertain. The germline V gene has CDR1 GTSNPN and CDR2 SVGIG (reference sequence). CDR3 length: 14 amino acids. V gave up 2 bases and J gave up 5 bases, with 15 bases separating them.

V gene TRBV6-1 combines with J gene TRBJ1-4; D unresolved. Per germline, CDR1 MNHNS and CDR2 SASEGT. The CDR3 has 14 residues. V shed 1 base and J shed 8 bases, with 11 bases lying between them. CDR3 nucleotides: TGTGCCAGCAGTGAAGATCCGGGGAGGGAAAAACTGTTTTTT. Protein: CASSEDPGREKLFF.

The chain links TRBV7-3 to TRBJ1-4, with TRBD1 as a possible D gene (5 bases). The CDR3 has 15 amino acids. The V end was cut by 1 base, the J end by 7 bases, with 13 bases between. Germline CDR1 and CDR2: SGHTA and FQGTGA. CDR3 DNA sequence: TGTGCCAGCAGCTTAAATGGCAGGGTGGGTGAAAAACTGTTTTTT. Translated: CASSLNGRVGEKLFF. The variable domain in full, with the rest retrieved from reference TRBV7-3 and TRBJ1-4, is GAGVSQTPSNKVTEKGKYVELRCDPISGHTALYWYRQSLGQGPEFLIYFQGTGAADDSGLPNDRFFAVRPEGSVSTLKIQRTERGDSAVYLCASSLNGRVGEKLFFGSGTQLSVL.

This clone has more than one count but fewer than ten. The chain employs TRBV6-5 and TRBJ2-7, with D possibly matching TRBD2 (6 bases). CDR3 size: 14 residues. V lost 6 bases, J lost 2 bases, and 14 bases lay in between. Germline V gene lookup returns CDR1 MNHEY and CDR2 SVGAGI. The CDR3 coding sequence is TGTGCCAGCAGCAGCGACGGGGGAACCTACGAGCAGTACTTC. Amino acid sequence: CASSSDGGTYEQYF.

Here the CDR3 DNA reads TGCGCCAGCAGCCAGGACAGGACCGGGGAGCTGTTTTTT. Protein: CASSQDRTGELFF. The chain recombines TRBV5-1 with TRBJ2-2; 7 bases are a match to TRBD1. V lost 4 bases and J lost 5; bases outside the gene matches: 2. CDR3 size: 13 residues. Germline V gives CDR1 SGHRS, CDR2 YFSETQ.

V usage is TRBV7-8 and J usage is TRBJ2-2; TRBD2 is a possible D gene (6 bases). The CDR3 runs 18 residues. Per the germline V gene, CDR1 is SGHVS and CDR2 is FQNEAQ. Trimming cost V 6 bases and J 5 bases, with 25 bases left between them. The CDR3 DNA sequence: TGTGCCAGCAGGCTTGATTCTGGGACTTCAAGGAGGACCGGGGAGCTGTTTTTT. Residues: CASRLDSGTSRRTGELFF.

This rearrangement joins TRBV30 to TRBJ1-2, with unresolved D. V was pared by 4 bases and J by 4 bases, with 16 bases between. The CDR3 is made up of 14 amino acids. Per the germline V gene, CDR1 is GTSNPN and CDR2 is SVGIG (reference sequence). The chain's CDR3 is CAWKAVTNPYGYTF. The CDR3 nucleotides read TGTGCCTGGAAAGCGGTCACGAACCCCTATGGCTACACCTTC. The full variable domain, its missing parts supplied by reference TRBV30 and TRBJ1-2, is SQTIHQWPATLVQPVGSPLSLECTVEGTSNPNLYWYRQAAGRGLQLLFYSVGIGQISSEVPQNLSASRPQDRQFILSSKKLLLSDSGFYLCAWKAVTNPYGYTFGSGTRLTVV.

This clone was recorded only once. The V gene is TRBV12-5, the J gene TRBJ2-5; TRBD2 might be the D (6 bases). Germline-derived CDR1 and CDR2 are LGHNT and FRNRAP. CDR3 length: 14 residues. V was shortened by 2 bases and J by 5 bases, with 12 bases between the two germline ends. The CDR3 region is CASGLTSRSETQYF. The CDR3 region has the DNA TGTGCTAGTGGTTTGACTAGCCGGAGTGAGACCCAGTACTTC.

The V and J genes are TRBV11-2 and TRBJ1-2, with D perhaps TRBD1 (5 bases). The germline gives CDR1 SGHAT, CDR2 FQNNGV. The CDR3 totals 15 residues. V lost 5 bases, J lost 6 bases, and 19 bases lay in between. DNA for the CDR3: TGTGCCAGCAGCCTTCCCGGACGGACAAGAAATGGCTACACCTTC. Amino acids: CASSLPGRTRNGYTF. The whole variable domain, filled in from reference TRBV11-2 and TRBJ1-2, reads EAGVAQSPRYKIIEKRQSVAFWCNPISGHATLYWYQQILGQGPKLLIQFQNNGVVDDSQLPKDRFSAERLKGVDSTLKIQPAKLEDSAVYLCASSLPGRTRNGYTFGSGTRLTVV.

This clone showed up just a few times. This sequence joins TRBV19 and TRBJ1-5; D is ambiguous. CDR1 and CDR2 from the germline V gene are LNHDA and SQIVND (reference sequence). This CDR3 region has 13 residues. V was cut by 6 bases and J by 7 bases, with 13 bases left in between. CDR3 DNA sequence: TGTGCCAGTAGCGGGCTCACGGGCCAGCCCCAGCATTTT. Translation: CASSGLTGQPQHF.

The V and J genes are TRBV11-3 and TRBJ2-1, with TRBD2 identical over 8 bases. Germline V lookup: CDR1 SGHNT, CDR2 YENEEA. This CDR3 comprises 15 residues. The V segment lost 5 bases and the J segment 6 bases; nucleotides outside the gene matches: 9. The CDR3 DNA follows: TGTGCCAGCAGCCTCGGGACTAGTTTCGGCAATGAGCAGTTCTTC. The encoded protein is CASSLGTSFGNEQFF.

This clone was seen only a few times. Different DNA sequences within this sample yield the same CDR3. The CDR3 here is CASSRQNPMNTEAFF. CDR3 in DNA: TGTGCCAGCAGTCGACAGAATCCGATGAACACTGAAGCTTTCTTT. The V gene is TRBV6-6, the J gene TRBJ1-1; maybe TRBD1 (5 bases). The CDR3 is made up of 15 amino acids. The V end lost 5 bases, the J end lost 0 bases, and 13 bases lay between the germline ends. Germline-derived CDR1 and CDR2 are MNHNY and SVGAGI (reference sequence).

CDR3: CASSVDSETGSGYGYTF. The CDR3 nucleotides are TGTGCCAGCAGCGTAGACTCTGAGACAGGGAGTGGCTATGGCTACACCTTC. The rearrangement links TRBV9 to TRBJ1-2; 7 bases line up with TRBD1. CDR1 is SGDLS, CDR2 YYNGEE, per germline. Losses at the gene ends were 0 bases for V and 4 bases for J; bases not matched to a gene: 12. The CDR3 has 17 amino acids.

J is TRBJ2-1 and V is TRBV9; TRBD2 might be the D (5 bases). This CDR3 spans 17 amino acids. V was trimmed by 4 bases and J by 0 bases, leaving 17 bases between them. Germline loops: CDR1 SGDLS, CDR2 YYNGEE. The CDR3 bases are TGTGCCAGCAGCCCCCATGGGCGGGCCAGCTCCTACAATGAGCAGTTCTTC. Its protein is CASSPHGRASSYNEQFF.

The DNA of the CDR3 is TGTGCCAGCAGAGGTAGGGGAGACAGGTCTAATGAAAAACTGTTTTTT. Amino acids: CASRGRGDRSNEKLFF. V is TRBV25-1 and J is TRBJ1-4, with D possibly TRBD1 on 6 matching bases. The germline gives CDR1 MGHDK, CDR2 SYGVNS. CDR3 size: 16 residues. Between the trimmed V and J ends, which lost 6 bases and 3 bases, there was a span of 17 bases.

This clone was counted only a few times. The CDR3 reads CASCPGIPGANVLTF. The CDR3, as DNA: TGCGCCAGCTGCCCGGGGATTCCTGGGGCCAACGTCCTGACTTTC. The chain combines TRBV5-1 with TRBJ2-6, with a weak D call TRBD2 (5 bases). This CDR3 has 15 residues. Germline loops: CDR1 SGHRS, CDR2 YFSETQ. Trimming cost V 7 bases and J 2 bases, with 13 bases left between them.

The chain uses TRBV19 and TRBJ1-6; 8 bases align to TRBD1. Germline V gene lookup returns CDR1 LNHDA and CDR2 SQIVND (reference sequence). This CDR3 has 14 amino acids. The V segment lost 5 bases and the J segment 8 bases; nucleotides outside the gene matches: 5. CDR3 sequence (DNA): TGTGCCAGTAGTTTCCAGGGGGCCCATTCACCCCTCCACTTT. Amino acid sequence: CASSFQGAHSPLHF.